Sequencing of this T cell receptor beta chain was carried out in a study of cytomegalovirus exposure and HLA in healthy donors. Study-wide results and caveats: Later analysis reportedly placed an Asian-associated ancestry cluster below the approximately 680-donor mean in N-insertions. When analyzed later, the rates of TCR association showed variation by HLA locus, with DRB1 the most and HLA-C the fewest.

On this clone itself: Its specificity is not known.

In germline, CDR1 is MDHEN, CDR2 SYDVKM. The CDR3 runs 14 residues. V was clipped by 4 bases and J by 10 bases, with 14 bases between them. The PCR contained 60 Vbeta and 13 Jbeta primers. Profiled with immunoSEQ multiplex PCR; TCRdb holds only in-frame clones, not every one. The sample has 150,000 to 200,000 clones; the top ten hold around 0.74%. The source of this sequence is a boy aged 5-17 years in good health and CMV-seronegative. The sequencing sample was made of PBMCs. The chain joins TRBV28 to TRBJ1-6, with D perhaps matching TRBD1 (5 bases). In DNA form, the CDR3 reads TGTGCCAGCAGTTCGGCAGGGAAATTATCACCCCTCCACTTT. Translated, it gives CASSSAGKLSPLHF.